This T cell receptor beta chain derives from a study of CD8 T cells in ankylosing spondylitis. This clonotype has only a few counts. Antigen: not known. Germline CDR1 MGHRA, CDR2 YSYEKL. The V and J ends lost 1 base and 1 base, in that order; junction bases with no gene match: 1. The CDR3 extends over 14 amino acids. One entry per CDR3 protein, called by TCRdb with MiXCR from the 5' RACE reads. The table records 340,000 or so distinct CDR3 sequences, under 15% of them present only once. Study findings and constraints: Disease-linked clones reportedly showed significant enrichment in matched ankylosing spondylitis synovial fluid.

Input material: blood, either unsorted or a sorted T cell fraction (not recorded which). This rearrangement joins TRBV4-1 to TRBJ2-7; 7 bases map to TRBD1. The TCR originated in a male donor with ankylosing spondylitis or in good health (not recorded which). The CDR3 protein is CASSQGDRSYEQYF. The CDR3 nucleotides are TGCGCCAGCAGCCAAGGGGACAGATCCTACGAGCAGTACTTC.